The rows below give T cell receptor beta chains drawn from one sample of a study of CD8+ T cells in alopecia areata. Profiled with immunoSEQ multiplex PCR; TCRdb holds only in-frame clones, not every one. There are 100,000 to 120,000 clones in the sample; around 59% occur only once, and roughly 19% lies in the top ten. Sequenced material: CD8+ T cells sorted from blood. The receptors originated from a human donor in good health. Each CDR3 is given with its conserved first and last residue. Each record gives: V gene, J gene, D gene, clone size, CDR3 DNA, CDR3 protein. The D gene is left open where the match is weak. The listing skips clone size in some rows; elsewhere it reads once, few, many or a size class.

v_gene: TRBV14; j_gene: TRBJ1-5; d_gene: TRBD1; abundance: NA; CDR3nt: TGTGCCAGCAGCCATGTAACCAGCGGGACAGGGCGTTATCAGCCCCAGCATTTT; CDR3aa: CASSHVTSGTGRYQPQHF
v_gene: TRBV6-5; j_gene: TRBJ1-2; d_gene: NA; abundance: NA; CDR3nt: TGTGCCAGCAGTTACGGCGGGCCTTGGTACGGCTATGGCTACACCTTC; CDR3aa: CASSYGGPWYGYGYTF
v_gene: TRBV7-9; j_gene: TRBJ1-2; d_gene: TRBD1; abundance: NA; CDR3nt: TGTGCCAGCAGCAACTACAGGGGGATCAACTATGGCTACACCTTC; CDR3aa: CASSNYRGINYGYTF
v_gene: TRBV4-1; j_gene: TRBJ2-1; d_gene: TRBD1; abundance: NA; CDR3nt: TGCGCCAGCAGCCAAGATTGGGGACAGGGATACAATGAGCAGTTCTTC; CDR3aa: CASSQDWGQGYNEQFF
v_gene: TRBV7-9; j_gene: TRBJ2-2; d_gene: NA; abundance: many; CDR3nt: TGTGCCAGCAGCTTACCAGGGACGGACACCGGGGAGCTGTTTTTT; CDR3aa: CASSLPGTDTGELFF
v_gene: TRBV5-1; j_gene: TRBJ2-4; d_gene: NA; abundance: NA; CDR3nt: TGCGCCAGCAGCCTTGGAGGGGGTCCTGGGAACATTCAGTACTTC; CDR3aa: CASSLGGGPGNIQYF
v_gene: TRBV29-1; j_gene: TRBJ2-5; d_gene: TRBD1; abundance: NA; CDR3nt: TGCAGCGTTGACCCCCCGGGACAGGCGTGGTCTGGGGCCCAGTACTTC; CDR3aa: CSVDPPGQAWSGAQYF
v_gene: TRBV9; j_gene: TRBJ2-1; d_gene: TRBD1; abundance: NA; CDR3nt: TGTGCCAGCAGCGTCTGGGGACAGAATAACTACAATGAGCAGTTCTTC; CDR3aa: CASSVWGQNNYNEQFF
v_gene: TRBV29-1; j_gene: TRBJ2-7; d_gene: NA; abundance: NA; CDR3nt: TGCAGCGTCTCCGGAAAGGACGGTTCCTACGAGCAGTACTTC; CDR3aa: CSVSGKDGSYEQYF
v_gene: TRBV15; j_gene: TRBJ2-1; d_gene: TRBD1; abundance: NA; CDR3nt: TGTGCCACCAACCCTTCGACAGGGACCTCCTACAATGAGCAGTTCTTC; CDR3aa: CATNPSTGTSYNEQFF
v_gene: TRBV27; j_gene: TRBJ1-2; d_gene: NA; abundance: NA; CDR3nt: TGTGCCAGCAGCCCCTTTGAGGACTATGGCTACACCTTC; CDR3aa: CASSPFEDYGYTF
v_gene: TRBV19; j_gene: TRBJ2-1; d_gene: TRBD2; abundance: NA; CDR3nt: TGTGCCAGTAGTATGGTAGCGGGGGTCTCCTACAATGAGCAGTTCTTC; CDR3aa: CASSMVAGVSYNEQFF
v_gene: TRBV2; j_gene: TRBJ2-7; d_gene: TRBD1; abundance: NA; CDR3nt: TGTGCCAGCAGCTTCTGGGACAGCTCCTACGAGCAGTACTTC; CDR3aa: CASSFWDSSYEQYF
v_gene: TRBV5-6; j_gene: TRBJ2-7; d_gene: NA; abundance: few; CDR3nt: TGTGCCAGCAGCTTGGGGACGAACTACGAGCAGTACTTC; CDR3aa: CASSLGTNYEQYF
v_gene: TRBV4-1; j_gene: TRBJ2-7; d_gene: TRBD2; abundance: NA; CDR3nt: TGCGCCAGCAGCCAAGATCGGCGGGGGGGCCTTACGGACGAGCAGTACTTC; CDR3aa: CASSQDRRGGLTDEQYF
v_gene: TRBV9; j_gene: TRBJ1-1; d_gene: NA; abundance: NA; CDR3nt: TGTGCCAGCAGCGTAGAGGGGAGGGCTGAAGCTTTCTTT; CDR3aa: CASSVEGRAEAFF
v_gene: TRBV9; j_gene: TRBJ2-1; d_gene: NA; abundance: NA; CDR3nt: TGTGCCAGCAGCGTAGACGGCGCATACTCCTACAATGAGCAGTTCTTC; CDR3aa: CASSVDGAYSYNEQFF
v_gene: TRBV29-1; j_gene: TRBJ2-3; d_gene: NA; abundance: NA; CDR3nt: TGCAGCGCCCAGCAGGGCACAGATACGCAGTATTTT; CDR3aa: CSAQQGTDTQYF
v_gene: TRBV27; j_gene: TRBJ2-2; d_gene: NA; abundance: NA; CDR3nt: TGTGCCAGCAGTTTAGTCCCCGGGGAGCTGTTTTTT; CDR3aa: CASSLVPGELFF
v_gene: TRBV6-1; j_gene: TRBJ1-2; d_gene: TRBD1; abundance: NA; CDR3nt: TGTGCCAGCATCGACGGGACAGGACTCTATGGCTACACCTTC; CDR3aa: CASIDGTGLYGYTF
v_gene: TRBV7-2; j_gene: TRBJ2-7; d_gene: TRBD2; abundance: NA; CDR3nt: TGTGCCAGCAGCTCGTCAGGACTAGCGGGACGCTACGAGCAGTACTTC; CDR3aa: CASSSSGLAGRYEQYF
v_gene: TRBV7-8; j_gene: TRBJ2-2; d_gene: NA; abundance: few; CDR3nt: TGTGCCAGCCTGGGAGACACCGGGGAGCTGTTTTTT; CDR3aa: CASLGDTGELFF
v_gene: TRBV7-8; j_gene: TRBJ2-7; d_gene: TRBD2; abundance: NA; CDR3nt: TGTGCCAGCAGCCCCCCGGGACTATCTTTCCACGAGCAGTACTTC; CDR3aa: CASSPPGLSFHEQYF
v_gene: TRBV6-1; j_gene: TRBJ2-1; d_gene: NA; abundance: NA; CDR3nt: TGTGCCAGCAGTGAATTCTCCTACAATGAGCAGTTCTTC; CDR3aa: CASSEFSYNEQFF
v_gene: TRBV7-9; j_gene: TRBJ2-7; d_gene: TRBD1; abundance: NA; CDR3nt: TGTGCCAGCAGCTTAGCCGGGACAGGGAAGGCGGCCTACGAGCAGTACTTC; CDR3aa: CASSLAGTGKAAYEQYF
v_gene: TRBV13; j_gene: TRBJ2-1; d_gene: NA; abundance: NA; CDR3nt: TGTGCCAGCAGCTTACCCCACAATGAGCAGTTCTTC; CDR3aa: CASSLPHNEQFF
v_gene: TRBV30; j_gene: TRBJ2-7; d_gene: NA; abundance: NA; CDR3nt: TGTGCCTGGAGTGTAGTCGGCTACGAGCAGTACTTC; CDR3aa: CAWSVVGYEQYF
v_gene: TRBV5-1; j_gene: TRBJ1-5; d_gene: NA; abundance: NA; CDR3nt: TGCGCCAGCAGCCTGGACAGCCGTAGCAATCAGCCCCAGCATTTT; CDR3aa: CASSLDSRSNQPQHF
v_gene: TRBV5-6; j_gene: TRBJ2-1; d_gene: TRBD2; abundance: NA; CDR3nt: TGTGCCAGCAGCTTGGAAGTAGGCGGGGGGGCCGGGAATGAGCAGTTCTTC; CDR3aa: CASSLEVGGGAGNEQFF
v_gene: TRBV28; j_gene: TRBJ2-7; d_gene: TRBD1; abundance: NA; CDR3nt: TGTGCCAGCAGTCCTCGGGACAGCACTTATCAGGGCTTC; CDR3aa: CASSPRDSTYQGF
v_gene: TRBV11-2; j_gene: TRBJ1-6; d_gene: NA; abundance: NA; CDR3nt: TGTGCCAGCAGCTCAAGCTTAGTGGGGGTGTTTTCACCCCTCCACTTT; CDR3aa: CASSSSLVGVFSPLHF
v_gene: TRBV7-2; j_gene: TRBJ1-2; d_gene: TRBD1; abundance: NA; CDR3nt: TGTGCCAGCAGCCGAAAAGTAACGGGACAGTCAAAAGGCTATGGCTACACCTTC; CDR3aa: CASSRKVTGQSKGYGYTF
v_gene: TRBV19; j_gene: TRBJ2-5; d_gene: NA; abundance: many; CDR3nt: TGTGCCACCCCTGGAGAGGTGGCGGAGGAAGACCACGAGACCCAGTACTTC; CDR3aa: CATPGEVAEEDHETQYF